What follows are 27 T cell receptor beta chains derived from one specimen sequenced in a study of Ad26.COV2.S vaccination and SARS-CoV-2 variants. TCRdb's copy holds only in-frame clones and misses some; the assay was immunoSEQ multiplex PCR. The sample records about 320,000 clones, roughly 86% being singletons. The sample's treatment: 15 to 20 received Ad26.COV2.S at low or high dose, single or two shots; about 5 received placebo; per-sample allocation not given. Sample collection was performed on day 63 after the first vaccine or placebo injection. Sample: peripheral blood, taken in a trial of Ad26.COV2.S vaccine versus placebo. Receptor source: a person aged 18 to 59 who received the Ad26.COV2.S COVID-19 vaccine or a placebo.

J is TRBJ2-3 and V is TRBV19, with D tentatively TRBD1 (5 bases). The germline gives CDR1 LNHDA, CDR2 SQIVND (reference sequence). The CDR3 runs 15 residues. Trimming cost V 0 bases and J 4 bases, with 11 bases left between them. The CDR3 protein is CASSIDEGVADTQYF. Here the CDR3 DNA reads TGTGCCAGTAGTATAGATGAAGGGGTCGCAGATACGCAGTATTTT.

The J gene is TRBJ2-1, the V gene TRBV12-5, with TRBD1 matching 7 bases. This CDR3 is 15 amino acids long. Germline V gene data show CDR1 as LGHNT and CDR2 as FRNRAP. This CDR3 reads CAKVPDRAINNEQFF. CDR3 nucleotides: TGTGCCAAGGTTCCTGACAGGGCCATTAACAATGAGCAGTTCTTC.

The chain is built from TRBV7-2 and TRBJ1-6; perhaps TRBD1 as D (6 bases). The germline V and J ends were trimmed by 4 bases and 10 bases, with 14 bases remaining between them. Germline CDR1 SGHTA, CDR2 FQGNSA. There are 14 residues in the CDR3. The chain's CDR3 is CASSSPGENSPLHF. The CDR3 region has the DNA TGTGCCAGCAGCTCCCCAGGGGAAAACTCACCCCTCCACTTT.

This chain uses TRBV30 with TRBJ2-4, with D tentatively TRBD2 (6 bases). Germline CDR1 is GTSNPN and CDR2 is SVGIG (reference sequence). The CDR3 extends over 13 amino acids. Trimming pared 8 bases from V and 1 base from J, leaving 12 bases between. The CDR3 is CAHQAGAKNIQYF. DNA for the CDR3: TGTGCCCACCAGGCGGGGGCCAAAAACATTCAGTACTTC.

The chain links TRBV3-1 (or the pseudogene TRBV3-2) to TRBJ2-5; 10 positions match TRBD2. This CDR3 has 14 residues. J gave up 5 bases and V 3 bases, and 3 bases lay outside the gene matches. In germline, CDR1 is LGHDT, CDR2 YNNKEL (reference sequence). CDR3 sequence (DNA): TGTGCCAGCAGCCATATAGCGGGGGGCGAGACCCAGTACTTC. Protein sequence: CASSHIAGGETQYF.

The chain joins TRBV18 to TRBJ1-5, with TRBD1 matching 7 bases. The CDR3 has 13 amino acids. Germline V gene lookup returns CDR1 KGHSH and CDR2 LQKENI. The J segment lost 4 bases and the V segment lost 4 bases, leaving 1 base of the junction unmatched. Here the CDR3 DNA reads TGTGCCAGCTCACAACAGGGGAATCAGCCCCAGCATTTT. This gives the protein CASSQQGNQPQHF. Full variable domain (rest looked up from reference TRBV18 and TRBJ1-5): NAGVMQNPRHLVRRRGQEARLRCSPMKGHSHVYWYRQLPEEGLKFMVYLQKENIIDESGMPKERFSAEFPKEGPSILRIQQVVRGDSAAYFCASSQQGNQPQHFGDGTRLSIL.

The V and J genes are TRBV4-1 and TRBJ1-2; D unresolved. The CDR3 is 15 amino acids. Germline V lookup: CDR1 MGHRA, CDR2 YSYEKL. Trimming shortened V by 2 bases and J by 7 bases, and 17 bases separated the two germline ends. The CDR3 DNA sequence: TGCGCCAGCAGCCAACCGCGGCAGGTTTCGGGTGGCTACACCTTC. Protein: CASSQPRQVSGGYTF.

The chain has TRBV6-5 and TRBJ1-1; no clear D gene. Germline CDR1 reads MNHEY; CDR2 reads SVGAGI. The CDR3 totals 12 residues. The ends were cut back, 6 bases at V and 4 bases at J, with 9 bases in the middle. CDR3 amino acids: CASRAFITEAFF. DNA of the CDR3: TGTGCCAGCAGGGCATTTATCACTGAAGCTTTCTTT.

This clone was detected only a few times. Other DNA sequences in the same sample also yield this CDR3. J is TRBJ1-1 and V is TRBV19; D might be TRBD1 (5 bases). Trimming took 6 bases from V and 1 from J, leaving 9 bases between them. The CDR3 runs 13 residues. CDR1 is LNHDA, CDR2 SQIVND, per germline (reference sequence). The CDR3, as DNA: TGTGCCAGTAGGGTCACAGGGAACACTGAAGCTTTCTTT. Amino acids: CASRVTGNTEAFF.

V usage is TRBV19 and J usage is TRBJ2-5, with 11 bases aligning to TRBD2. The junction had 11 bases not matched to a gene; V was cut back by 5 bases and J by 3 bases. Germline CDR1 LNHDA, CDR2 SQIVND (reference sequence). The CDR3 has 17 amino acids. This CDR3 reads CASSLSPPGLAEETQYF. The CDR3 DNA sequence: TGTGCCAGTAGTCTTTCGCCTCCGGGACTAGCGGAAGAGACCCAGTACTTC.

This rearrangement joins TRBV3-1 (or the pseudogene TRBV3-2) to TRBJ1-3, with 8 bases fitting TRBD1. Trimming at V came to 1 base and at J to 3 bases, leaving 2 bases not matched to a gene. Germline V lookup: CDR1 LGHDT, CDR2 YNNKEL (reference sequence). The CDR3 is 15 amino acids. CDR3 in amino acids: CASSQVTGVGNTIYF. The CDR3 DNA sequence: TGTGCCAGCAGCCAAGTGACAGGGGTTGGAAACACCATATATTTT.

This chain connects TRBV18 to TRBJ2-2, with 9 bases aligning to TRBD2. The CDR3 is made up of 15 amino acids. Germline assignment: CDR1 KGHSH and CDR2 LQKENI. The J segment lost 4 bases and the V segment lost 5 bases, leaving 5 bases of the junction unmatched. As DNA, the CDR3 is TGTGCCAGCTCAACGACTAGCGGTGGCACCGGGGAGCTGTTTTTT. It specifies CASSTTSGGTGELFF.

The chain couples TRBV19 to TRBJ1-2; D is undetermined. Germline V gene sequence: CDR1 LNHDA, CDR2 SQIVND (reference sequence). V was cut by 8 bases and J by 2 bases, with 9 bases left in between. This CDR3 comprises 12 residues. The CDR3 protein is CASAPGNYGYTF. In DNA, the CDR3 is TGTGCCAGTGCCCCAGGCAACTATGGCTACACCTTC.

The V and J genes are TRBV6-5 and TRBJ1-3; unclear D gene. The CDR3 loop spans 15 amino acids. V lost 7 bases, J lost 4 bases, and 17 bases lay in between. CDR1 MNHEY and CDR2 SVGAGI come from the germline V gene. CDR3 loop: CASTEVGGWGNTIYF. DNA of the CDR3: TGTGCCAGCACCGAAGTCGGAGGGTGGGGAAACACCATATATTTT.

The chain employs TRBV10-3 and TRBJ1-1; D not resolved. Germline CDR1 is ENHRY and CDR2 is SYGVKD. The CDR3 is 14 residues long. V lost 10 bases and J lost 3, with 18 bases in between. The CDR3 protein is CASIRGEGYTEAFF. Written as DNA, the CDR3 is TGTGCCAGCATACGGGGAGAGGGCTACACTGAAGCTTTCTTT.

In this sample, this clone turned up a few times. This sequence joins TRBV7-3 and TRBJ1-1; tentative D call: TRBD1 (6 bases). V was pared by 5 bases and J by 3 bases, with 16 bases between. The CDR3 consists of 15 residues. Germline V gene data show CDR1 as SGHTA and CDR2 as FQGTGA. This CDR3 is CASSLLGAGYTEAFF. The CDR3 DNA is TGTGCCAGCAGCCTCTTGGGGGCTGGGTACACTGAAGCTTTCTTT.

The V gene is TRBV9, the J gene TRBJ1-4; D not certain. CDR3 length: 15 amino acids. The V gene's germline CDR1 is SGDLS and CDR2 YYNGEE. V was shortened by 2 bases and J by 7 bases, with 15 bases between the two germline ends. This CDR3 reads CASSVGRGNIEKLFF. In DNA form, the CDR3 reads TGTGCCAGCAGCGTTGGGAGAGGTAATATTGAAAAACTGTTTTTT. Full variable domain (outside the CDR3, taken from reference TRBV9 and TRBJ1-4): DSGVTQTPKHLITATGQRVTLRCSPRSGDLSVYWYQQSLDQGLQFLIQYYNGEERAKGNILERFSAQQFPDLHSELNLSSLELGDSALYFCASSVGRGNIEKLFFGSGTQLSVL.

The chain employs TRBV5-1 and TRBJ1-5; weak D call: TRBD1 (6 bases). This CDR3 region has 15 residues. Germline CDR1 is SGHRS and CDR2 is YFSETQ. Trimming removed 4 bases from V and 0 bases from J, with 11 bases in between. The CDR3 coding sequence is TGCGCCAGCAGCGCGGACAGCAATAGCAATCAGCCCCAGCATTTT. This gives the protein CASSADSNSNQPQHF.

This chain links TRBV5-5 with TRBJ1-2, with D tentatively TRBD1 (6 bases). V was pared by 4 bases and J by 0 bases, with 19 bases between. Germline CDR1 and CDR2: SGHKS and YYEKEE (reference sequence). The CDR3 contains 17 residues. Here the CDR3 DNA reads TGTGCCAGCAGCACAGGGACCCTCGGAGGGACTAACTATGGCTACACCTTC. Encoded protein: CASSTGTLGGTNYGYTF.

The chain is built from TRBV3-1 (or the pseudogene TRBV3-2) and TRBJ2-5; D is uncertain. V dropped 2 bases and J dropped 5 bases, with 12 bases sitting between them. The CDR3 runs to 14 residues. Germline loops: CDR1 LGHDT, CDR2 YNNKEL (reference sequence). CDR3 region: CASSQSRILETQYF. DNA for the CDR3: TGTGCCAGCAGCCAATCTCGCATTCTTGAGACCCAGTACTTC.

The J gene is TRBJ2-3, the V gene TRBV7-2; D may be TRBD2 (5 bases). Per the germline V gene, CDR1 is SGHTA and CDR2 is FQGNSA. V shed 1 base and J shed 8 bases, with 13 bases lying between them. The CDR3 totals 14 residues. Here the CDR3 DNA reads TGTGCCAGCAGCTTAGAAGGTAGCGCCGGTACGCAGTATTTT. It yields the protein CASSLEGSAGTQYF.

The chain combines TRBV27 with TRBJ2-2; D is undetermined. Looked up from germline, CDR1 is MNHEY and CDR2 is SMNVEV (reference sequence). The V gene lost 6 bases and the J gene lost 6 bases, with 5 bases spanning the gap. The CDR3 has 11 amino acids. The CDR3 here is CASSPAGELFF. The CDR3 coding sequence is TGTGCCAGCAGCCCCGCCGGGGAGCTGTTTTTT.

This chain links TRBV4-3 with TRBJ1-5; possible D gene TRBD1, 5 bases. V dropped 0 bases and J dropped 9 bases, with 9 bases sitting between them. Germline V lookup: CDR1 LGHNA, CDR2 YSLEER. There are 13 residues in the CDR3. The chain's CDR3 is CASSQERRGPQHF. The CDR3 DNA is TGCGCCAGCAGCCAAGAAAGGAGGGGGCCCCAGCATTTT.

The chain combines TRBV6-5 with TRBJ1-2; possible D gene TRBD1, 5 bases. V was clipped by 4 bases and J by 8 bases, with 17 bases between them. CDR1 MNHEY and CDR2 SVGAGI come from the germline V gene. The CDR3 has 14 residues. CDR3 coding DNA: TGTGCCAGCAGTTCGGGACGGACCGAAGGCGGCTACACCTTC. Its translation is CASSSGRTEGGYTF.

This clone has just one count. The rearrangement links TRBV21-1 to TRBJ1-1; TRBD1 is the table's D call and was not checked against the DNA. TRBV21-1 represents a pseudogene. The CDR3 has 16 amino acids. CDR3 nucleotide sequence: TGTGCCAGCAGCAAAGCGCAGGGACAAGAGAACACTGAAGCTTTCTTT. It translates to CASSKAQGQENTEAFF.

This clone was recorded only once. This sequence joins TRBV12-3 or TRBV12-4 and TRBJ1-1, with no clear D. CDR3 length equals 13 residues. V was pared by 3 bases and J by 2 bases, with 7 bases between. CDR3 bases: TGTGCCAGCAGTTTCGGGGAAAACACTGAAGCTTTCTTT. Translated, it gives CASSFGENTEAFF.

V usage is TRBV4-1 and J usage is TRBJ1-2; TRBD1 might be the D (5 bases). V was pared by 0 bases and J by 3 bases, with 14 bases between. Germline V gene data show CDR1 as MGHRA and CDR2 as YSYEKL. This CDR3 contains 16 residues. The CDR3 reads CASSQEIGQGDYGYTF. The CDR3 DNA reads TGCGCCAGCAGCCAAGAGATTGGCCAGGGAGACTATGGCTACACCTTC.